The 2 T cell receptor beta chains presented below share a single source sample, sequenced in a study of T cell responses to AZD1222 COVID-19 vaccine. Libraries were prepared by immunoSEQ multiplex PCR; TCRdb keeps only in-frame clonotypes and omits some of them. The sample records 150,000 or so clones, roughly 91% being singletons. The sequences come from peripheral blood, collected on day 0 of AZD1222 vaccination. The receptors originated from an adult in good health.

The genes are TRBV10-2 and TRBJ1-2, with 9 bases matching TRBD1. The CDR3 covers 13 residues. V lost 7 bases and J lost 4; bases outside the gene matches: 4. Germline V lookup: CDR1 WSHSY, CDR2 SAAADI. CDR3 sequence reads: CASKGTGSYGYTF. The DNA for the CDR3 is TGCGCCAGCAAGGGGACAGGGAGCTATGGCTACACCTTC.

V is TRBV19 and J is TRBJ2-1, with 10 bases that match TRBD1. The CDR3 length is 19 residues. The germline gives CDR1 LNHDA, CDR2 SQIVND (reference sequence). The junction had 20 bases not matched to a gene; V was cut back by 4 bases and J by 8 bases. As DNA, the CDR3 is TGTGCCAGTAGTAGCAGGGGACAGGGGCTGGGGCTAGCTTTAGATGAGCAGTTCTTC. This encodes CASSSRGQGLGLALDEQFF.